This T cell receptor (beta chain) was observed in a study of blood T cell repertoires in COVID-19. Sequenced by immunoSEQ multiplex PCR; TCRdb stores in-frame clones only, minus some. Of about 200,000 clones detected, about nine tenths appear once; the ten largest clones hold under 7.5%. The CDR3 runs to 14 residues. Germline CDR1 is KGHSH and CDR2 is LQKENI. Deletions cut 3 bases from V and 2 bases from J, with 8 bases between. This chain joins TRBV18 and TRBJ1-5, with D uncertain. This TCR was recovered from a man in his fifties or sixties who had recovered from COVID-19. Sequenced sample: peripheral blood. The DNA of the CDR3 is TGTGCCAGCTCACCGGCTGAAGGCAATCAGCCCCAGCATTTT. Translated: CASSPAEGNQPQHF.